The 28 T cell receptor beta chains presented below share a single source sample, sequenced in a study of T cell changes during pregnancy in multiple sclerosis. Sequenced by immunoSEQ multiplex PCR; TCRdb stores in-frame clones only, minus some. The sample carries approximately 49,000 clones, just over 85% recorded once. The sequenced sample was CD4+ T cells from peripheral blood mononuclear cells, obtained in the second trimester of pregnancy. These receptors were taken from a female donor with multiple sclerosis, enrolled in a pregnancy study.

The chain uses TRBV9 and TRBJ2-1; TRBD2 aligns across 12 bases. The CDR3 totals 16 residues. Germline loops: CDR1 SGDLS, CDR2 YYNGEE. V lost 5 bases, J lost 5 bases, and 8 bases stayed unmatched. The chain's CDR3 is CASSLGRTSGNNEQFF. CDR3 coding DNA: TGTGCCAGCAGTTTGGGCCGGACTAGCGGGAACAATGAGCAGTTCTTC.

The CDR3 reads CASGGDSPYEQYF. CDR3 DNA: TGTGCCAGCGGCGGGGACAGCCCCTACGAGCAGTACTTC. This chain joins TRBV28 and TRBJ2-7; D perhaps matches TRBD1 (7 bases). V lost 8 bases and J lost 2, with 13 bases in between. Per the germline V gene, CDR1 is MDHEN and CDR2 is SYDVKM. The CDR3 has 13 amino acids. Filled out from reference TRBV28 and TRBJ2-7, the complete variable domain reads DVKVTQSSRYLVKRTGEKVFLECVQDMDHENMFWYRQDPGLGLRLIYFSYDVKMKEKGDIPEGYSVSREKKERFSLILESASTNQTSMYLCASGGDSPYEQYFGPGTRLTVT.

The V gene is TRBV7-2, the J gene TRBJ1-3; D not certain. Trimming shortened V by 2 bases and J by 4 bases, and 12 bases separated the two germline ends. The germline V gene has CDR1 SGHTA and CDR2 FQGNSA. This CDR3 is built from 15 residues. CDR3 sequence (DNA): TGTGCCAGCAGCTTACGCGGGCAGGAAGGAAACACCATATATTTT. Protein sequence: CASSLRGQEGNTIYF.

The chain combines TRBV5-5 with TRBJ1-4; D perhaps matches TRBD1 (5 bases). There are 18 residues in the CDR3. The V end lost 2 bases, the J end lost 2 bases, and 19 bases lay between the germline ends. The germline gives CDR1 SGHKS, CDR2 YYEKEE (reference sequence). CDR3 DNA sequence: TGTGCCAGCAGCTTAGAATGGCAGGGAGGGACTACTAATGAAAAACTGTTTTTT. Translation: CASSLEWQGGTTNEKLFF. Full variable domain (remainder filled in from reference TRBV5-5 and TRBJ1-4): DAGVTQSPTHLIKTRGQQVTLRCSPISGHKSVSWYQQVLGQGPQFIFQYYEKEERGRGNFPDRFSARQFPNYSSELNVNALLLGDSALYLCASSLEWQGGTTNEKLFFGSGTQLSVL.

This clone was counted only a few times. The chain joins TRBV5-1 to TRBJ1-1; tentatively, D is TRBD1 (5 bases). There are 14 residues in the CDR3. Germline V gene sequence: CDR1 SGHRS, CDR2 YFSETQ. Trimming removed 2 bases from V and 6 bases from J, with 14 bases in between. The CDR3 DNA sequence: TGCGCCAGCAGCTTTCCCGGACAAGGTCCTGAAGCTTTCTTT. Its protein product is CASSFPGQGPEAFF.

V and J are TRBV4-1 and TRBJ1-2, with unresolved D. Germline V gene sequence: CDR1 MGHRA, CDR2 YSYEKL. The CDR3 is 17 residues long. The V and J ends lost 0 bases and 5 bases respectively, with 19 bases between them. The CDR3 spells CASSQDRNPARKYGYTF. The CDR3, as DNA: TGCGCCAGCAGCCAAGATCGAAATCCCGCCAGAAAATATGGCTACACCTTC.

Concerning this clone itself: Being one base from a much bigger clone, this may be a read error. Other DNA sequences in the sample encode the same CDR3. V is TRBV27 and J is TRBJ1-5; a weak D match, TRBD1 (5 bases). This CDR3 region has 14 residues. Per germline, CDR1 MNHEY and CDR2 SMNVEV (reference sequence). V gave up 2 bases and J gave up 2 bases, with 7 bases separating them. CDR3 in amino acids: CASSLQGGNQPQHF. In nucleotides, the CDR3 is TGTGCCAGCAGTTTACAGGGCGGCAATCAGCCCCAGCATTTT.

The rearrangement links TRBV7-2 to TRBJ2-3, with TRBD2 identical over 14 bases. Germline trimming cut 4 bases from V and 3 bases from J; bases unmatched to any gene: 6. There are 17 residues in the CDR3. Germline CDR1 and CDR2: SGHTA and FQGNSA. CDR3 coding DNA: TGTGCCAGCAGCTCGGGACTAGCGGGAGTCAGGACAGATACGCAGTATTTT. This sequence encodes CASSSGLAGVRTDTQYF.

This chain links TRBV7-9 with TRBJ2-5; the match to TRBD2 covers 15 bases. The trim removed 0 bases at V and 5 bases at J, leaving 10 bases unmatched. Germline V gives CDR1 SEHNR, CDR2 FQNEAQ (reference sequence). The CDR3 sequence is 19 residues long. In nucleotides, the CDR3 is TGTGCCAGCAGCTTAGCCCTCGGACTAGCGGGAGGGGGTGTGGAGACCCAGTACTTC. Its translation is CASSLALGLAGGGVETQYF.

This chain uses TRBV6-1 with TRBJ2-5, with 14 bases lining up with TRBD2. V was pared by 1 base and J by 5 bases, with 12 bases of the junction left unmatched. CDR1 and CDR2 (germline): MNHNS, SASEGT. The CDR3 loop spans 19 amino acids. In DNA, the CDR3 is TGTGCCAGCAGTGAAGGACAATCGGGACTAGCGGGAGAAGGGGAGACCCAGTACTTC. It specifies CASSEGQSGLAGEGETQYF.

The gene calls are TRBV10-3 and TRBJ1-2; 7 nucleotides agree with TRBD1. The V segment lost 6 bases and the J segment 2 bases; nucleotides outside the gene matches: 9. Germline V gene lookup returns CDR1 ENHRY and CDR2 SYGVKD. This CDR3 is 15 amino acids long. For the CDR3, the DNA is TGTGCCATCAGGGAAACAGGGGTGGACAACTATGGCTACACCTTC. Encoded protein: CAIRETGVDNYGYTF.

V and J are TRBV5-8 and TRBJ1-1; D is possibly TRBD1 (6 bases). CDR3 size: 15 residues. Germline CDR1 reads SGHTS; CDR2 reads YDEGEE. V gave up 2 bases and J gave up 10 bases, with 21 bases separating them. The CDR3 reads CASSLGWGGVGGAFF. CDR3 DNA: TGTGCCAGCAGCTTAGGGTGGGGGGGCGTCGGAGGAGCTTTCTTT.

The chain has TRBV2 and TRBJ1-5; no firm D call. Germline V gene sequence: CDR1 SNHLY, CDR2 FYNNEI. V was shortened by 6 bases and J by 0 bases, with 9 bases between the two germline ends. The CDR3 consists of 14 residues. CDR3 protein: CASRGSSSNQPQHF. The DNA for the CDR3 is TGTGCCAGCAGAGGGAGCAGTAGCAATCAGCCCCAGCATTTT.

The chain joins TRBV7-3 to TRBJ2-5; D call uncertain. Germline CDR1 is SGHTA and CDR2 is FQGTGA. Deletions cut 1 base from V and 2 bases from J, with 8 bases between. The CDR3 spans 14 residues. CDR3 residues: CASSLNGAQETQYF. CDR3 DNA sequence: TGTGCCAGCAGCTTAAACGGAGCACAAGAGACCCAGTACTTC.

The rearrangement uses TRBV5-5 and TRBJ2-7; 7 nucleotides agree with TRBD2. Per germline, CDR1 SGHKS and CDR2 YYEKEE (reference sequence). The CDR3 totals 14 residues. V was pared by 0 bases and J by 3 bases, with 3 bases of the junction left unmatched. This CDR3 is CASSLGAGVYEQYF. The CDR3 DNA sequence: TGTGCCAGCAGCTTGGGGGCGGGGGTCTACGAGCAGTACTTC. Filled out from reference TRBV5-5 and TRBJ2-7, the complete variable domain reads DAGVTQSPTHLIKTRGQQVTLRCSPISGHKSVSWYQQVLGQGPQFIFQYYEKEERGRGNFPDRFSARQFPNYSSELNVNALLLGDSALYLCASSLGAGVYEQYFGPGTRLTVT.

This clone was seen once. The chain links TRBV4-1 to TRBJ2-3; 14 positions match TRBD2. Germline V gene sequence: CDR1 MGHRA, CDR2 YSYEKL. The CDR3 covers 20 residues. Trimming cost V 3 bases and J 1 base; bases outside gene matches: 12. The CDR3 nucleotides read TGCGCCAGCAGCCAGGCAGGGACTAGCGGGAGTATAAGGGGCACAGATACGCAGTATTTT. Translation gives CASSQAGTSGSIRGTDTQYF.

The chain carries TRBV28 and TRBJ2-2; D gene uncertain. The CDR3 is made up of 14 amino acids. CDR1 and CDR2 from the germline V gene are MDHEN and SYDVKM. With 5 bases removed from V and 5 bases from J, the gap between germline ends came to 12 bases. The CDR3 DNA sequence: TGTGCCAGCAGTATACCGGAGTTAACCGGGGAGCTGTTTTTT. This codes for CASSIPELTGELFF.

The chain joins TRBV4-2 to TRBJ1-4; D uncertain. This CDR3 is 14 amino acids long. V dropped 2 bases and J dropped 0 bases, with 4 bases sitting between them. Looked up from germline, CDR1 is LGHNA and CDR2 is YNFKEQ. CDR3 sequence reads: CASSQRATNEKLFF. CDR3 in DNA: TGTGCCAGCAGCCAACGGGCAACTAATGAAAAACTGTTTTTT.

This chain connects TRBV6-1 to TRBJ2-1; TRBD2 might be the D (5 bases). V lost 8 bases and J 5 bases, leaving 16 bases between the germline ends. This CDR3 spans 14 amino acids. Germline-derived CDR1 and CDR2 are MNHNS and SASEGT. CDR3 nucleotide sequence: TGTGCCAGCGATCGCGCGGGCTTAAACAATGAGCAGTTCTTC. Its protein product is CASDRAGLNNEQFF.

In DNA, the CDR3 is TGTGCCAGCATTAAAGGGCGGGACTACTACGAGCAGTACTTC. Translated, it gives CASIKGRDYYEQYF. The chain carries TRBV28 and TRBJ2-7; 7 nucleotides match TRBD2. V was clipped by 7 bases and J by 3 bases; unmatched bases: 9. The CDR3 has 14 amino acids. Germline V gives CDR1 MDHEN, CDR2 SYDVKM.

This clone is a singleton in its sample. The genes are TRBV28 and TRBJ2-7; 8 positions agree with TRBD1. The germline CDR1 and CDR2 sequences are MDHEN and SYDVKM. The J segment lost 4 bases and the V segment lost 6 bases, leaving 8 bases of the junction unmatched. This CDR3 contains 14 residues. CDR3 coding DNA: TGTGCCAGCAGCCCTGGACAGGGACCGTACGAGCAGTACTTC. It specifies CASSPGQGPYEQYF.

The rearrangement links TRBV4-3 to TRBJ1-1; D perhaps matches TRBD1 (6 bases). The germline CDR1 and CDR2 sequences are LGHNA and YSLEER. CDR3 length equals 15 residues. The V and J ends lost 2 bases and 0 bases respectively, with 10 bases between them. The CDR3 region has the DNA TGCGCCAGCAGCCAAACGGACAGCCTGAACACTGAAGCTTTCTTT. Translating gives CASSQTDSLNTEAFF.

CDR3 nucleotides: TGTGCCAGCAGCGGGCGTGGAGGGTACAGCAATCAGCCCCAGCATTTT. Its translation is CASSGRGGYSNQPQHF. V and J are TRBV16 and TRBJ1-5, with unresolved D. Germline V gene sequence: CDR1 KGHSY, CDR2 FQNENV. The CDR3 totals 16 residues. The germline V and J ends were trimmed by 5 bases and 1 base, with 15 bases remaining between them.

The V gene is TRBV7-9, the J gene TRBJ2-7; D is possibly TRBD2 (5 bases). Per germline, CDR1 SEHNR and CDR2 FQNEAQ (reference sequence). This CDR3 has 14 residues. Trimming cost V 4 bases and J 7 bases, with 17 bases left between them. The CDR3 DNA follows: TGTGCCAGCAGCTCACGATATCGGGATTGGGAGCAGTACTTC. Translated, it gives CASSSRYRDWEQYF.

The V and J genes are TRBV6-1 and TRBJ2-3; maybe TRBD2 (6 bases). Germline CDR1 reads MNHNS; CDR2 reads SASEGT. The CDR3 covers 14 residues. V was trimmed by 3 bases and J by 2 bases, leaving 9 bases between them. The CDR3 here is CASSEGLHTDTQYF. CDR3 nucleotides: TGTGCCAGCAGTGAGGGACTTCACACAGATACGCAGTATTTT.

As regards this clone: Other DNA sequences in the sample encode the same CDR3. The V and J genes are TRBV19 and TRBJ1-1; no clear D. Germline-derived CDR1 and CDR2 are LNHDA and SQIVND (reference sequence). The CDR3 spans 14 residues. Deletions cut 3 bases from V and 0 bases from J, with 8 bases between. The DNA for the CDR3 is TGTGCCAGTAGTATTGGGCGGGTGAACACTGAAGCTTTCTTT. The encoded protein is CASSIGRVNTEAFF.

This sequence joins TRBV5-1 and TRBJ2-4; possibly TRBD2 for D (5 bases). The length of the CDR3 is 14 residues. Germline lookup yields CDR1 SGHRS and CDR2 YFSETQ. Deletions cut 4 bases from V and 2 bases from J, with 10 bases between. The CDR3 DNA reads TGCGCCAGCAGCCCCCCCGGGACCAAAAACATTCAGTACTTC. Its translation: CASSPPGTKNIQYF.

This clone was counted once. The gene calls are TRBV29-1 and TRBJ2-1, with D perhaps matching TRBD1 (5 bases). V dropped 2 bases and J dropped 7 bases, with 12 bases sitting between them. Germline CDR1 is SQVTM and CDR2 is ANQGSEA. The CDR3 consists of 13 residues. CDR3 sequence reads: CSVEQGITNEQFF. The CDR3 coding sequence is TGCAGCGTTGAACAGGGCATCACAAATGAGCAGTTCTTC.